The 5 T cell receptor beta chains below all came from one sample that was sequenced in a study of T-cell reconstitution after alpha-beta-depleted transplantation in children. As it was prepared, the TCRbeta library received unique molecular identifiers. TCRdb re-called the PCR reads through MiXCR, storing one row per CDR3 protein. The sample has around 580,000 distinct CDR3 sequences, 23% seen once. Specimen: PBMCs, mostly from graft donor cells, collected 360 days after TCRalphabeta/CD19-depleted stem cell transplant. The receptors come from a boy in the first two years of life who had a stem cell transplant for acute myeloid leukemia, so the T cells may come from the graft donor.

This clonotype was found a few times. This rearrangement joins TRBV7-2 to TRBJ2-3; D remains ambiguous. The V end lost 3 bases, the J end lost 1 base, and 5 bases lay between the germline ends. Germline CDR1 is SGHTA and CDR2 is FQGNSA. This CDR3 has 13 amino acids. The CDR3, as DNA: TGTGCCAGCAGCTTGTTTGGCACAGATACGCAGTATTTT. This encodes CASSLFGTDTQYF.

This clonotype has a count of ten or more. The rearrangement joins TRBV20-1 to TRBJ1-2; 7 nucleotides line up with TRBD1. This CDR3 has 12 amino acids. Germline CDR1 and CDR2: DFQATT and SNEGSKA (reference sequence). Germline trimming cut 0 bases from V and 5 bases from J; bases unmatched to any gene: 0. The CDR3 loop reads CSARETGYGYTF. The CDR3 nucleotides read TGCAGTGCTAGAGAGACAGGGTATGGCTACACCTTC.

The chain links TRBV6-2 or TRBV6-3 to TRBJ2-3; the D is unclear. The CDR3 totals 13 residues. The germline V and J ends were trimmed by 1 base and 10 bases, with 12 bases remaining between them. Per the germline V gene, CDR1 is MNHEY and CDR2 is SVGEGT. CDR3 sequence: CASSYLGWDAQYF. The CDR3 DNA reads TGTGCCAGCAGTTACTTGGGTTGGGATGCGCAGTATTTT.

The rearrangement links TRBV6-1 to TRBJ1-1, with D perhaps matching TRBD1 (6 bases). V was clipped by 4 bases and J by 8 bases, with 17 bases between them. CDR1 MNHNS and CDR2 SASEGT come from the germline V gene. The CDR3 contains 14 residues. CDR3 residues: CASSAYRAIPEAFF. CDR3 DNA: TGTGCCAGCAGTGCCTACAGGGCAATTCCCGAAGCTTTCTTT.

This clonotype was seen ten or more times. The chain links TRBV29-1 to TRBJ2-2; the D gene is possibly TRBD1 (6 bases). CDR3 length equals 15 residues. With 4 bases removed from V and 4 bases from J, the gap between germline ends came to 16 bases. In germline, CDR1 is SQVTM, CDR2 ANQGSEA. The CDR3 spells CSVGGQPGGTGELFF. In DNA, the CDR3 is TGCAGCGTTGGAGGACAGCCTGGGGGCACCGGGGAGCTGTTTTTT.